This T cell receptor beta chain was found in a study of blood T cell repertoires in COVID-19. Study information: Recovered status in Cohort 3 required two negative PCRs, clearance, or symptom resolution. Nucleic acid was either cDNA or gDNA, and it came from T cells, B-cell-depleted T cells, or PBMCs.

As processed by the authors: Scientists estimated how many nucleated cells there were by amplifying reference gene primers. Some clones are missing from TCRdb's copy, which holds only in-frame ones; the method was immunoSEQ multiplex PCR. For V, J and clone size, that table is used; D and trimming come from the DNA. The sample consists of around 290,000 clones, roughly 91% of them appearing once. The sequence came from a woman aged 60-75 years in a cohort exposed to, infected with or recovered from COVID-19 (not recorded which). Source material: PBMCs or T cells enriched from blood (not recorded which).

CDR3 residues: CASSITSSRGSNQPQHF. Written as DNA, the CDR3 is TGTGCCAGTAGTATAACCTCGTCACGGGGTAGCAATCAGCCCCAGCATTTT. The V and J genes are TRBV19 and TRBJ1-5; D unclear. The CDR3 length is 17 residues. V was trimmed by 2 bases and J by 0 bases, leaving 14 bases between them. Germline-derived CDR1 and CDR2 are LNHDA and SQIVND (reference sequence).